This TCR beta chain was captured by sequencing in a study of cytomegalovirus exposure and HLA in healthy donors. Germline CDR1 is LGHNA and CDR2 is YNFKEQ. The V end was cut by 4 bases, the J end by 1 base, with 13 bases between. The CDR3 totals 15 residues. The PCR had 60 Vbeta and 13 Jbeta primers. Here immunoSEQ multiplex PCR was the method, and the copy in TCRdb shows in-frame clones only, minus some. The sample gives over 200,000 clones, around four fifths of which show up once; 3.8% is in the top ten. The chain links TRBV4-2 to TRBJ1-1, with D tentatively TRBD1 (5 bases). This TCR derives from a male donor in good health and CMV-seronegative. Sample: PBMCs. Here the CDR3 reads CASSLNWDSNTEAFF. CDR3 DNA sequence: TGTGCCAGCAGCCTAAATTGGGACTCGAACACTGAAGCTTTCTTT.